This T cell receptor beta chain emerged from a study of T cell responses to AZD1222 COVID-19 vaccine (dated by TCRdb to about 2021). Background for the entire study: AZD1222 recipients with second doses at about 4 weeks or about 12 weeks were pooled, because spike-specific TCR depth and breadth did not differ between schedules. A total of approximately 230 trial participants underwent TCR sequencing, of whom roughly 210 received two doses of AZD1222 and around 25 received two doses of the MenACWY control vaccine. Trial participants were enrolled by age into 18-55, 56-69 and 70-plus year subgroups, with approximately 150, 30 and 60 TCR-sequenced participants respectively. The full study reports these points: Because no day 14 peak-response samples were available, repertoires were characterized only after the peak T cell response. Conclusions about previously exposed vaccinees are limited because only 5 or 6 AZD1222 recipients were SARS-CoV-2 seropositive at baseline. In the small 56-69-year group, the increase in depth fell short of significance, most likely because of low power. Most participants were white British and females outnumbered males, and the authors suggested that clonal diversity may have been underestimated. A significant rise in spike-specific TCR breadth and depth was observed after two AZD1222 doses relative to day 0 and relative to MenACWY recipients. Reportedly, almost half of the unique spike-specific TCRs recognized epitopes lying outside the regions that are mutated in the B.1.351 and B.1.1.7 variants. The whole spike protein was spanned by vaccine-associated CD4 TCRs, and dominant responses were seen in regions 160-218 and 743-854.

With respect to this clone: Its antigen specificity is not known. No base quality information exists; no much larger clone differs at one position.

The CDR3 runs 15 amino acids, cysteine and phenylalanine included. The DNA shown is the 45-base CDR3, in frame from base 1. CDR1 and CDR2 are read off the germline V gene as MDHEN and SYDVKM. Cut back by 5 bases and 0 bases, the V and J ends lie 10 bases apart. The time point label on this specimen signifies: baseline before first vaccination. Samples from vaccinated people were obtained from the UK trials COV001 and COV002, which included a single-blind randomized controlled phase 2/3 trial of AZD1222 (ChAdOx1 nCoV-19) in healthy adults. Trial participant PBMC samples were collected at day 0 and day 28 after the second dose for TCRbeta chain sequencing. The CDR3 regions of human TCRbeta chains were subjected to immunosequencing. For the original study's pipeline: Repertoire TCRs were matched against a reference library of SARS-CoV-2-specific TCRs generated with the MIRA antigen-specificity platform. Breadth meant the fraction of unique TCRs that were SARS-CoV-2-associated, whereas depth meant the fraction of total T cells that were SARS-CoV-2-associated. Using the MIRA data, each spike-specific TCR was mapped to the spike region that the TCR reacts to and placed in a CD4 or CD8 class. Log10-transformed breadth and depth values were compared by one-way ANOVA with Sidak's multiple comparisons tests. TCRdb carries this immuneACCESS record with in-frame sequences only. Its versions omit some clonotypes, under half of them owing to an unresolved V gene in the studies checked, with the rest unexplained. The D gene and trimming were derived from the DNA, and the V and J assignments and clone size from that table. This sample holds tens of thousands of clones; around nine tenths were observed only once. The top ten clones comprise about 8% of the sample.

Sequences were derived from peripheral blood, sampled on day 0 of AZD1222 vaccination. This TCR was sampled from an adult in good health. The V and J genes are TRBV28 and TRBJ1-4; confidence is insufficient to name the D gene. The DNA reads TGTGCCAGCAGTGGAAAGGGAACAACTAATGAAAAACTGTTTTTT. Its amino acids are CASSGKGTTNEKLFF.